The rows below give T cell receptor beta chains drawn from one sample of a study of blood T cell repertoires in COVID-19. TCRdb keeps only in-frame clones here, not all; method: immunoSEQ multiplex PCR. The table shows about 43,000 clones, with about 86% occurring only once. What was sequenced was peripheral blood. Receptors were obtained from a woman aged 55-69 years with acute or convalescent COVID-19. Both conserved end residues are part of each CDR3. A D gene is named only where the DNA matches it firmly. Rows give clone size only sometimes, using once, few, many, or a class for an expanded clone.

v_call	d_call	clone_size	j_call	cdr3_nt	cdr3_aa
TRBV9	TRBD2	once	TRBJ2-5	TGTGCCAGCAGCGTAGGACTAGCGGAAGAGACCCAGTACTTC	CASSVGLAEETQYF
TRBV6-6	NA	NA	TRBJ2-1	TGTGCCAGCAGTTACTCTTCGGACAGCCTGCTAGATGAGCAGTTCTTC	CASSYSSDSLLDEQFF
TRBV28	NA	NA	TRBJ1-4	TGTGCCAGCAGCCGGGGTGTTCGGGAAAAACTGTTTTTT	CASSRGVREKLFF
TRBV19	TRBD1	NA	TRBJ2-2	TGTGCCAGCGGACAGGGGCCAAACACCGGGGAGCTGTTTTTT	CASGQGPNTGELFF
TRBV19	TRBD1	once	TRBJ1-3	TGTGCCAGTAGTTTCGGACAGGGCGCATCTGGAAACACCATATATTTT	CASSFGQGASGNTIYF
TRBV9	TRBD1	NA	TRBJ1-1	TGTGCCAGCAGCGTAGACACAGGGGGCACTGAAGCTTTCTTT	CASSVDTGGTEAFF
TRBV7-9	NA	NA	TRBJ2-3	TGTGCCAGCAGCCCCACCCCCGGGACAAGCACAGATACGCAGTATTTT	CASSPTPGTSTDTQYF
TRBV2	NA	NA	TRBJ1-3	TGTGCCAGCAGTTATCAGGGGTATGGAAACACCATATATTTT	CASSYQGYGNTIYF
TRBV9	TRBD1	NA	TRBJ1-4	TGTGCCAGCAGCGTCCGGACAGGGGCTGGGGAAAAACTGTTTTTT	CASSVRTGAGEKLFF
TRBV4-1	NA	medium-sized	TRBJ1-2	TGCGCCAGCAGCCAAACGACTATTACTAACTATGGCTACACCTTC	CASSQTTITNYGYTF
TRBV28	NA	NA	TRBJ2-3	TGTGCCAGCAGTCCCTCTTCGGGGACAGATACGCAGTATTTT	CASSPSSGTDTQYF
TRBV20-1	TRBD2	NA	TRBJ2-7	TGCAGTGCTAGTTCCATTGAGGGGAGGGTTAATTCCTACGAGCAGTACTTC	CSASSIEGRVNSYEQYF
TRBV18	NA	NA	TRBJ2-1	TGTGCCAGCTCACCTCTAACTAGGAACAATGAGCAGTTCTTC	CASSPLTRNNEQFF
TRBV18	NA	NA	TRBJ2-2	TGTGCCAGCTCACCACGCCGCGGGACTGTCGGGGAGCTGTTTTTT	CASSPRRGTVGELFF
TRBV20-1	TRBD2	NA	TRBJ2-2	TGCAGTGCTAGTTCCGGGACTAGCGGGGGGAACACCGGGGAGCTGTTTTTT	CSASSGTSGGNTGELFF
TRBV10-3	NA	NA	TRBJ2-2	TGTGCCATCACCCAGTCTGGGGGCCTGAACACCGGGGAGCTGTTTTTT	CAITQSGGLNTGELFF
TRBV11-3	NA	NA	TRBJ1-6	TGTGCCAGCAGCTTTCAGGGCGATTCACCCCTCCACTTT	CASSFQGDSPLHF
TRBV25-1	NA	NA	TRBJ2-3	TGTGCCAGACACCGCAGGGGATTGGGGACAGATACGCAGTATTTT	CARHRRGLGTDTQYF
TRBV5-8	NA	NA	TRBJ2-1	TGTGCCAGCAGCTTGGGACAGGTGGCTAGTGGCTCCTACAATGAGCAGTTCTTC	CASSLGQVASGSYNEQFF
TRBV5-1	TRBD2	NA	TRBJ2-1	TGCGCCAGCAGGTTGGGAGGGACTAGCAACACTGAGCAGTTCTTC	CASRLGGTSNTEQFF
TRBV5-5	NA	NA	TRBJ2-2	TGTGCCAGCAGCTTGGGACATAACACCGGGGAGCTGTTTTTT	CASSLGHNTGELFF
TRBV29-1	TRBD2	NA	TRBJ2-1	TGCAGCGTTGATAACCAGCGGGAACGCTATGAGCAGTTCTTC	CSVDNQRERYEQFF
TRBV5-1	NA	few	TRBJ1-2	TGCGCCAGCAGCTTACGGACAGAAAACTATGGCTACACCTTC	CASSLRTENYGYTF
TRBV6-5	NA	NA	TRBJ2-7	TGTGCCAGCAGTTACTCTGTTCAGGGTATCGGCTACGAGCAGTACTTC	CASSYSVQGIGYEQYF
TRBV3-1/TRBV3-2	NA	NA	TRBJ1-1	TGTGCCAGCAGCCAAGGCAGGACAGAGAACACTGAAGCTTTCTTT	CASSQGRTENTEAFF
TRBV9	NA	NA	TRBJ2-1	TGTGCCAGCAGCCCCCGGCCAAAACTAGACCTTAGTGAGCAGTTCTTC	CASSPRPKLDLSEQFF
TRBV28	TRBD1	NA	TRBJ1-6	TGTGCCAGCAGAGGGACAGGTCATAATTCACCCCTCCACTTT	CASRGTGHNSPLHF
TRBV5-4	NA	few	TRBJ1-2	TGTGCCAGCAGCTTGGGCGCGGCTGGCTACACCTTC	CASSLGAAGYTF
TRBV7-6	TRBD1	NA	TRBJ1-2	TGTGCCAGCAGCCCGACAGGGTCCTACTATGGCTACACCTTC	CASSPTGSYYGYTF
TRBV2	TRBD1	NA	TRBJ1-1	TGTGCCAGCAGCATAGGGGACAGGAACACTGAAGCTTTCTTT	CASSIGDRNTEAFF
TRBV5-1	NA	NA	TRBJ1-1	TGCGCCACCAAGACAGAGATGAACACTGAAGCTTTCTTT	CATKTEMNTEAFF
TRBV23-1	NA	NA	TRBJ2-3	TGCGCCAGCAGGAACGGAGGAGATACGCAGTATTTT	CASRNGGDTQYF
TRBV3-1/TRBV3-2	TRBD2	NA	TRBJ2-3	TGTGCCAGCAGCCAAAGAGTGGGCGGGGGGGCGGATACGCAGTATTTT	CASSQRVGGGADTQYF